This TCR beta chain was recorded in a study of quantifying T cell responses using KT2 cells. Looking at the study overall: TCR alpha and beta constant-region primers primed reverse transcription of RNA. General observations from the study: Even the lowest spike-in, about one KT2 cell per 100,000 PBMC, yielded detectable KT2 sequences.

This CDR3 is 11 amino acids long. Germline V gene sequence: CDR1 MNHNY, CDR2 SVGAGI (reference sequence). Trimming left V 4 bases short and J 9 bases short, with 10 bases between. Each cDNA got a UMI-containing oligo ligated at its 3' end. First-round PCR used 3 to 4 cycles and beta primers RC1.1 and RC1.2 covering TRBC1 and TRBC2. TCR alpha and beta chains were handled separately starting at the second PCR. TCRdb ran MiXCR on the UMI-ligation and nested PCR reads and lists one entry per CDR3 protein. This sample carries around 50,000 distinct CDR3 sequences, around a tenth of them seen once, and the ten largest clones take about 9.4%. This clonotype has more than one count but fewer than ten. What it binds is not known. KT2, a clone with a known TCR, was spiked into unfractionated PBMC. A range of KT2-to-PBMC ratios was made using fixed PBMC numbers.

The receptor was isolated from a human donor. The chain links TRBV6-6 to TRBJ2-7; D gene ambiguous. What was sequenced was PBMCs spiked with cells of the T cell clone KT2. DNA of the CDR3: TGTGCCAGCAGTTCGACCTCGTCGCAGTACTTC. Translation gives CASSSTSSQYF.